This T cell receptor beta chain was identified during a study of neoadjuvant nivolumab and ipilimumab in lung cancer. V lost 7 bases and J lost 5; bases outside the gene matches: 4. There are 11 residues in the CDR3. Looked up from germline, CDR1 is GTSNPN and CDR2 is SVGIG (reference sequence). Concerning this clone: Its antigen is as yet unknown.

The table came from immunoSEQ multiplex PCR; TCRdb's copy has only in-frame clones and leaves some out. The table has about 2,000 clones, over 75% seen once; the top ten hold approximately 2%. Study observations and caveats: TCR clonality did not significantly correlate with pathologic tumor regression. Compared with tumor-adjacent uninvolved lung, resected tumors showed greater richness and clonality. From pretherapy to surgery, tumor richness and clonality rose with dual therapy.

The sequencing here drew on adjacent normal lung tissue, taken after neoadjuvant nivolumab, alone or with ipilimumab, at or shortly before surgery. The chain links TRBV30 to TRBJ2-7, with 8 bases lining up with TRBD1. This receptor was taken from an adult with non-small cell lung cancer. This CDR3 is CAYSTGDEQYF. The DNA for the CDR3 is TGTGCCTACTCGACAGGGGACGAGCAGTACTTC.